Below, 21 T cell receptor beta chains from the same sample are listed, as sequenced in a study of B cell selection in AIRE deficiency. Profiling relied on immunoSEQ multiplex PCR, and the TCRdb table lists in-frame clones only, not all of them. Here the sample spans approximately 26,000 clones, approximately 90% being singletons. The regulatory T cell sort gate was CD4+CD25hiCD127low/negative. The sequencing sample was made of CD4+CD25+ Tregs sorted from PBMCs. Every receptor here comes from a human donor in good health.

The chain has TRBV7-9 and TRBJ1-3; D call uncertain. There are 16 residues in the CDR3. Trimming took off 5 bases at V and 3 bases at J, with 17 bases between the two ends. From germline, CDR1 is SEHNR and CDR2 FQNEAQ (reference sequence). The CDR3 sequence is CASSPRWVFGGNTIYF. The CDR3 region has the DNA TGTGCCAGCAGCCCCCGGTGGGTGTTCGGTGGAAACACCATATATTTT.

On this clone: Given the absence of the conserved phenylalanine or tryptophan at the CDR3 end, a read error is likely. The DNA is left out, because the CDR3 cannot be placed on it with certainty; the CDR3 is given as TCRdb lists it. The gene calls are TRBV21-1 and TRBJ1-4. TRBV21-1 is marked as a pseudogene. Ends included, the CDR3 has 10 residues. CDR3 protein: CASSKEGTPS.

The V gene is TRBV2, the J gene TRBJ1-4; D is undetermined. V gave up 7 bases and J gave up 5 bases, with 14 bases separating them. Germline V gene sequence: CDR1 SNHLY, CDR2 FYNNEI. The CDR3 covers 14 residues. CDR3 loop: CASTSEASNEKLFF. CDR3 nucleotide sequence: TGTGCCAGCACCTCCGAGGCCTCCAATGAAAAACTGTTTTTT.

This clone was observed once. This chain uses TRBV30 with TRBJ1-2; D is uncertain. The CDR3 is 11 amino acids. Looked up from germline, CDR1 is GTSNPN and CDR2 is SVGIG (reference sequence). V was cut by 7 bases and J by 4 bases, with 10 bases left in between. The CDR3 coding sequence is TGTGCCTTGCAGCATATCTATGGCTACACCTTC. It codes for CALQHIYGYTF.

The J gene is TRBJ1-1, the V gene TRBV5-1; no definite D call. Germline CDR1 and CDR2: SGHRS and YFSETQ. The CDR3 is 15 residues long. Trimming removed 0 bases from V and 5 bases from J, with 14 bases in between. CDR3 coding DNA: TGCGCCAGCAGCTTGGAGGTGGGAAGAGGTACTGAAGCTTTCTTT. It is translated as CASSLEVGRGTEAFF.

The chain combines TRBV4-2 with TRBJ2-6; D not certain. V was cut by 1 base and J by 4 bases, with 17 bases left in between. Germline CDR1 LGHNA, CDR2 YNFKEQ. The CDR3 has 18 amino acids. The DNA of the CDR3 is TGTGCCAGCAGCCAAGGTGAACCCCCGAGTAAAGGGGCCAACGTCCTGACTTTC. Its translation: CASSQGEPPSKGANVLTF.

The CDR3 is CASSLGTGRTNEKLFF. The CDR3, as DNA: TGTGCCAGCAGCTTGGGGACGGGAAGAACTAATGAAAAACTGTTTTTT. This chain uses TRBV5-8 with TRBJ1-4; no definite D call. V gave up 0 bases and J gave up 1 base, with 10 bases separating them. Germline values: CDR1 SGHTS, CDR2 YDEGEE. The CDR3 consists of 16 residues.

The rearrangement links TRBV7-9 to TRBJ2-2; D is perhaps TRBD1 (6 bases). Germline V CDR1 and CDR2: SEHNR, FQNEAQ (reference sequence). The CDR3 is 16 amino acids. V was clipped by 4 bases and J by 5 bases, with 17 bases between them. CDR3 in amino acids: CASSSSGAGETGELFF. Written as DNA, the CDR3 is TGTGCCAGCAGCTCCAGTGGGGCAGGGGAAACCGGGGAGCTGTTTTTT.

The V call is TRBV5-4, the J call TRBJ1-1; no definite D call. CDR3 length equals 15 residues. V was cut by 4 bases and J by 1 base, with 14 bases left in between. The germline V gene has CDR1 SGHNT and CDR2 YYREEE (reference sequence). In nucleotides, the CDR3 is TGTGCCAGCAGCCCCCCCCCGGGTGGGAACACTGAAGCTTTCTTT. Translation gives CASSPPPGGNTEAFF.

The rearrangement links TRBV7-9 to TRBJ2-1; TRBD2 aligns across 8 bases. The V gene's germline CDR1 is SEHNR and CDR2 FQNEAQ (reference sequence). The CDR3 runs to 14 residues. The ends lost 5 bases at V and 9 bases at J; junction bases unmatched: 9. The CDR3 region has the DNA TGTGCCAGCAGCCGGGGGGGCTACTCCGTTGAGCAGTTCTTC. Translation gives CASSRGGYSVEQFF.

CDR3 in amino acids: CASSFLGSKNTEAFF. The CDR3 DNA reads TGCGCCAGCAGCTTTTTGGGGTCTAAGAACACTGAAGCTTTCTTT. The chain carries TRBV5-1 and TRBJ1-1; D ambiguous. The CDR3 consists of 15 residues. The germline V and J ends were trimmed by 2 bases and 1 base, with 12 bases remaining between them. Germline V CDR1 and CDR2: SGHRS, YFSETQ.

The chain uses TRBV7-9 and TRBJ2-7; 7 bases fit TRBD2. This CDR3 has 16 residues. CDR1 and CDR2 from the germline V gene are SEHNR and FQNEAQ (reference sequence). With V trimmed by 1 base and J by 2 bases, 8 bases remained unmatched. In nucleotides, the CDR3 is TGTGCCAGCAGCTTAGACCAGCGGGGAACCACCTACGAGCAGTACTTC. Translated, it gives CASSLDQRGTTYEQYF.

The chain carries TRBV5-1 and TRBJ1-5; D might be TRBD1 (5 bases). CDR1 is SGHRS and CDR2 is YFSETQ in the germline V gene. CDR3 length: 14 residues. Trimming shortened V by 3 bases and J by 3 bases, and 10 bases separated the two germline ends. The CDR3 reads CASSSEGNNQPQHF. The CDR3 coding sequence is TGCGCCAGCAGCTCGGAGGGGAACAATCAGCCCCAGCATTTT.

J is TRBJ1-5 and V is TRBV19, with 7 bases fitting TRBD1. The V and J ends lost 5 bases and 3 bases, in that order; junction bases with no gene match: 7. CDR1 and CDR2 from the germline V gene are LNHDA and SQIVND (reference sequence). This CDR3 contains 15 residues. The CDR3 loop is CASSPAQGYNQPQHF. As DNA, the CDR3 is TGTGCCAGTAGTCCTGCACAGGGGTACAATCAGCCCCAGCATTTT.

This clone is a singleton in its sample. The chain uses TRBV9 and TRBJ2-5, with D perhaps TRBD2 (6 bases). V was shortened by 3 bases and J by 5 bases, with 17 bases between the two germline ends. CDR3 length equals 15 residues. Germline V CDR1 and CDR2: SGDLS, YYNGEE. CDR3 protein: CASSDGTSPVETQYF. CDR3 DNA: TGTGCCAGCAGCGACGGGACTTCCCCAGTGGAGACCCAGTACTTC.

This chain links TRBV5-1 with TRBJ2-1; tentatively, D is TRBD1 (5 bases). CDR1 and CDR2 (germline): SGHRS, YFSETQ. V was clipped by 1 base and J by 0 bases, with 14 bases between them. The CDR3 contains 17 residues. CDR3: CASSLLSLGASYNEQFF. The CDR3 DNA reads TGCGCCAGCAGCTTGTTGAGCCTAGGGGCCTCCTACAATGAGCAGTTCTTC. The variable domain in full, completed from reference TRBV5-1 and TRBJ2-1, reads KAGVTQTPRYLIKTRGQQVTLSCSPISGHRSVSWYQQTPGQGLQFLFEYFSETQRNKGNFPGRFSGRQFSNSRSEMNVSTLELGDSALYLCASSLLSLGASYNEQFFGPGTRLTVL.

This chain uses TRBV7-9 with TRBJ2-5; the D is unclear. This CDR3 is built from 15 residues. The germline V gene encodes CDR1 SEHNR and CDR2 FQNEAQ (reference sequence). Between the trimmed V and J ends, which lost 6 bases and 5 bases, there was a span of 19 bases. CDR3 DNA: TGTGCCAGCAGGCAGGCGATTGCGATCCAGGAGACCCAGTACTTC. As protein: CASRQAIAIQETQYF.

This chain connects TRBV10-3 to TRBJ1-1; TRBD1 is a possible D gene (6 bases). Trimming took off 7 bases at V and 3 bases at J, with 15 bases between the two ends. CDR3 length: 14 amino acids. Germline lookup yields CDR1 ENHRY and CDR2 SYGVKD. The CDR3 sequence is CAITGGPGDTEAFF. The DNA of the CDR3 is TGTGCCATCACCGGGGGGCCCGGGGACACTGAAGCTTTCTTT.

This clone was seen a handful of times. The J gene is TRBJ2-2, the V gene TRBV5-1, with 10 positions matching TRBD2. CDR3 size: 16 residues. V gave up 0 bases and J gave up 6 bases; unmatched junction bases: 5. Per germline, CDR1 SGHRS and CDR2 YFSETQ. CDR3 sequence: CASSLGDTSGAGELFF. The CDR3 DNA follows: TGCGCCAGCAGCTTGGGGGATACTAGCGGGGCCGGGGAGCTGTTTTTT.

The J gene is TRBJ2-7, the V gene TRBV18, with D possibly TRBD1 on 5 matching bases. The CDR3 runs to 14 residues. The V end lost 3 bases, the J end lost 6 bases, and 15 bases lay between the germline ends. Germline lookup yields CDR1 KGHSH and CDR2 LQKENI. The CDR3 reads CASSPGQGAFEQYF. CDR3 DNA: TGTGCCAGCTCACCTGGGCAGGGTGCATTCGAGCAGTACTTC.

The chain combines TRBV6-1 with TRBJ1-2; D perhaps matches TRBD1 (5 bases). The CDR3 runs 15 residues. Germline loops: CDR1 MNHNS, CDR2 SASEGT. V lost 8 bases, J lost 4 bases, and 20 bases lay in between. Written as DNA, the CDR3 is TGTGCCAGCGTTTTAGATCCAGGGCCTATCTATGGCTACACCTTC. The encoded protein is CASVLDPGPIYGYTF.